This record concerns one T cell receptor beta chain sequence. This specimen belongs to a study of blood T cell repertoires in COVID-19. Study as a whole: PBMCs, B-cell-depleted T cells, or T cells provided the cDNA or gDNA that made up the material.

The CDR3 loop spans 15 amino acids. Between the trimmed V and J ends, which lost 0 bases and 2 bases, there was a span of 8 bases. From germline, CDR1 is SGHTS and CDR2 YDEGEE. Data came from immunoSEQ multiplex PCR; TCRdb stores just in-frame clones and leaves some out. The data show about 150,000 clones, just under 85% seen once. This TCR came from a woman in her fifties or sixties with acute or convalescent COVID-19. This chain joins TRBV5-8 and TRBJ2-2, with D possibly matching TRBD2 (5 bases). The material sequenced was peripheral blood. CDR3 in DNA: TGTGCCAGCAGCTTGGGGACTTCTAACACCGGGGAGCTGTTTTTT. Translation gives CASSLGTSNTGELFF.